This entry describes one T cell receptor beta chain. Repertoires were generated with immunoSEQ multiplex PCR, while TCRdb's copy carries only in-frame clones and drops some. The repertoire holds 250,000 to 350,000 clones, with approximately 86% as singletons. The germline V gene has CDR1 SGDLS and CDR2 YYNGEE. This CDR3 spans 17 amino acids. Germline trimming cut 3 bases from V and 4 bases from J; bases unmatched to any gene: 8. This specimen belongs to a study of blood T cell repertoires in COVID-19. Background on the study: PBMCs, B-cell-depleted T cells, or T cells were the source of the cDNA or gDNA that made up the material.

This chain links TRBV9 with TRBJ2-1; 12 nucleotides match TRBD2. The sample was peripheral blood. The receptor was derived from a woman in her forties or fifties who had recovered from COVID-19. CDR3 sequence reads: CASSASGGASIYNEQFF. DNA for the CDR3: TGTGCCAGCAGCGCTAGCGGGGGGGCCTCAATTTACAATGAGCAGTTCTTC.